These 32 T cell receptor beta chains share one sample of origin, sequenced in a study of blood T cells in healthy people across ages. The second PCR ran about 6 to 11 cycles with a sample-barcoded 5' primer and J-beta primers. Each CDR3 protein gets one entry after TCRdb re-called the 5' RACE reads with MiXCR. The sample gives 550,000 to 750,000 distinct CDR3 sequences, around 20% of which show up once; roughly 3.6% is in the top ten. Sequenced: blood. The receptors shown here come from a man in his sixties or seventies in good health.

The J gene is TRBJ1-2, the V gene TRBV24-1; TRBD1 might be the D (6 bases). V was clipped by 4 bases and J by 2 bases, with 10 bases between them. CDR1 KGHDR and CDR2 SFDVKD come from the germline V gene. The CDR3 contains 14 residues. CDR3 DNA: TGTGCCACCAGTGACTATGACAGGAACTATGGCTACACCTTC. The encoded protein is CATSDYDRNYGYTF.

V usage is TRBV6-2 or TRBV6-3 and J usage is TRBJ2-1; TRBD2 matches at 10 bases. V lost 2 bases to trimming and J lost 9 bases; unmatched junction nucleotides: 7. Germline V lookup: CDR1 MNHEY, CDR2 SVGEGT. The CDR3 has 15 residues. CDR3 sequence (DNA): TGTGCCAGCAGTTACCTAGCGGGAGAGGGCAGTGAGCAGTTCTTC. Residues: CASSYLAGEGSEQFF.

This rearrangement joins TRBV9 to TRBJ2-1; 7 bases line up with TRBD1. The CDR3 runs to 15 residues. The germline V gene has CDR1 SGDLS and CDR2 YYNGEE. J gave up 6 bases and V 0 bases, and 6 bases lay outside the gene matches. Written as DNA, the CDR3 is TGTGCCAGCAGCGTAGCTGGGCAGGGGGTCAATGAGCAGTTCTTC. Translation: CASSVAGQGVNEQFF.

This clonotype was recorded a few times. This chain joins TRBV5-1 and TRBJ2-1, with D possibly TRBD2 on 5 matching bases. The V gene's germline CDR1 is SGHRS and CDR2 YFSETQ. Trimming removed 4 bases from V and 6 bases from J, with 11 bases in between. The CDR3 totals 13 residues. The DNA of the CDR3 is TGCGCCAGCAGCAGGGAAGAGGGCAATGAGCAGTTCTTC. It specifies CASSREEGNEQFF.

The chain has TRBV20-1 and TRBJ2-1; the D gene is possibly TRBD1 (7 bases). In germline, CDR1 is DFQATT, CDR2 SNEGSKA (reference sequence). This CDR3 is built from 15 residues. V was shortened by 0 bases and J by 5 bases, with 14 bases between the two germline ends. For the CDR3, the DNA is TGCAGTGCTAGAGATCGGAGGGGGCGGGACAATGAGCAGTTCTTC. It is translated as CSARDRRGRDNEQFF.

Remarks on this clonotype: This could be a read error, since a much larger clone is one nucleotide away. J is TRBJ2-4 and V is TRBV19; 8 nucleotides agree with TRBD1. CDR1 and CDR2 from the germline V gene are LNHDA and SQIVND (reference sequence). The CDR3 extends over 16 amino acids. The CDR3 here is CASDRTGTLAKNTQYF. The CDR3 DNA follows: TGTGCCAGTGACCGGACAGGGACATTAGCCAAAAACACTCAGTACTTC.

This clonotype occurred a few times. CDR3 protein: CASSQWSTNEKLFF. The CDR3 DNA reads TGTGCCAGCAGCCAATGGTCAACTAATGAAAAACTGTTTTTT. The chain joins TRBV3-1 to TRBJ1-4; the D is unclear. The germline V gene has CDR1 LGHDT and CDR2 YNNKEL (reference sequence). Trimming removed 2 bases at V and 0 bases at J, with 4 bases between. This CDR3 contains 14 residues.

This chain links TRBV5-1 with TRBJ1-6; 8 bases are shared with TRBD1. This CDR3 contains 16 residues. CDR1 is SGHRS, CDR2 YFSETQ, per germline. The trim removed 6 bases at V and 7 bases at J, leaving 12 bases unmatched. This chain's CDR3 is CASTLRGQGDNSPLHF. The CDR3 coding sequence is TGCGCCAGCACACTCCGAGGACAGGGAGACAATTCACCCCTCCACTTT. Full variable domain (missing parts from reference TRBV5-1 and TRBJ1-6): KAGVTQTPRYLIKTRGQQVTLSCSPISGHRSVSWYQQTPGQGLQFLFEYFSETQRNKGNFPGRFSGRQFSNSRSEMNVSTLELGDSALYLCASTLRGQGDNSPLHFGNGTRLTVT.

This clonotype turned up a few times. The CDR3 spells CASSSWGSQFF. The CDR3 DNA reads TGTGCCAGCAGTTCCTGGGGGTCCCAGTTCTTC. V usage is TRBV6-2 or TRBV6-3 and J usage is TRBJ2-7; the D call may be TRBD1 or TRBD2 (5 bases each). The J call is uncertain, as TRBJ2-1 better fits the DNA end. CDR1 and CDR2 from the germline V gene are MNHEY and SVGEGT. This CDR3 has 11 residues.

This chain connects TRBV14 to TRBJ2-3; no reliable D call. V was cut by 1 base and J by 8 bases, with 7 bases left in between. The CDR3 totals 12 residues. Per germline, CDR1 SGHDN and CDR2 FVKESK. In nucleotides, the CDR3 is TGTGCCAGCAGCCAAGGACCATTTACGCAGTATTTT. Amino acid sequence: CASSQGPFTQYF.

This clonotype is termed medium-sized. V and J are TRBV9 and TRBJ2-5; TRBD2 is a possible D gene (6 bases). The length of the CDR3 is 15 residues. V lost 4 bases and J lost 2, with 15 bases in between. In germline, CDR1 is SGDLS, CDR2 YYNGEE. The CDR3 spells CASSPLGTSQETQYF. The CDR3 DNA reads TGTGCCAGCAGCCCGCTAGGGACTTCTCAAGAGACCCAGTACTTC.

This chain connects TRBV29-1 to TRBJ1-1; no clear D. V was clipped by 4 bases and J by 5 bases, with 14 bases between them. Germline CDR1 is SQVTM and CDR2 is ANQGSEA. This CDR3 has 13 amino acids. Written as DNA, the CDR3 is TGCAGCGTTGCCGAGGTGAGTTGGACTGAAGCTTTCTTT. This encodes CSVAEVSWTEAFF. The complete variable domain, with remaining parts taken from reference TRBV29-1 and TRBJ1-1, reads SAVISQKPSRDICQRGTSLTIQCQVDSQVTMMFWYRQQPGQSLTLIATANQGSEATYESGFVIDKFPISRPNLTFSTLTVSNMSPEDSSIYLCSVAEVSWTEAFFGQGTRLTVV.

CDR3 loop: CASSFISRDFSGANVLTF. The CDR3 DNA is TGTGCCAGCAGCTTTATCAGCCGGGACTTCTCTGGGGCCAACGTCCTGACTTTC. The gene calls are TRBV7-9 and TRBJ2-6, with TRBD2 as a possible D gene (6 bases). With 3 bases removed from V and 0 bases from J, the gap between germline ends came to 15 bases. The germline V gene encodes CDR1 SEHNR and CDR2 FQNEAQ (reference sequence). The CDR3 covers 18 residues.

V usage is TRBV29-1 and J usage is TRBJ2-7, with 7 bases matching TRBD1. This CDR3 region has 12 residues. Losses at the gene ends were 7 bases for V and 5 bases for J; bases not matched to a gene: 8. Germline V gene sequence: CDR1 SQVTM, CDR2 ANQGSEA. The CDR3 region is CSARQGGHEQYF. CDR3 coding DNA: TGCAGCGCACGACAGGGCGGCCACGAGCAGTACTTC.

The chain employs TRBV20-1 and TRBJ1-2; no definite D call. Germline CDR1 and CDR2: DFQATT and SNEGSKA (reference sequence). The CDR3 runs 15 residues. The V end was cut by 1 base, the J end by 2 bases, with 14 bases between. For the CDR3, the DNA is TGCAGTGCTAGAGGTTCGTCGCGGCAGAACTATGGCTACACCTTC. This gives the protein CSARGSSRQNYGYTF.

The chain uses TRBV20-1 and TRBJ1-2; D possibly corresponds to TRBD1 (5 bases). Between the trimmed V and J ends, which lost 6 bases and 3 bases, there was a span of 14 bases. The CDR3 is made up of 13 amino acids. Germline assignment: CDR1 DFQATT and CDR2 SNEGSKA (reference sequence). The CDR3 region has the DNA TGCAGTGCCCCGGAGACAGCTTACTATGGCTACACCTTC. Amino acid sequence: CSAPETAYYGYTF.

The genes are TRBV11-2 and TRBJ2-5; the D call may be TRBD1 or TRBD2 (5 bases each). The last part of the DNA fits TRBJ2-7 better; the J call may be wrong. Germline CDR1 reads SGHAT; CDR2 reads FQNNGV. CDR3 length: 14 residues. The CDR3 loop is CASSLDRQRREQYF. The CDR3 region has the DNA TGTGCCAGCAGCTTAGATCGACAGCGGCGCGAGCAGTACTTC.

With regard to this clonotype: A much larger clone is a single base away; this may be a read error. The chain has TRBV24-1 and TRBJ1-2, with D tentatively TRBD1 (5 bases). Germline CDR1 is KGHDR and CDR2 is SFDVKD. The CDR3 runs 14 residues. The V and J ends lost 4 bases and 10 bases respectively, with 18 bases between them. The CDR3 nucleotides are TGTGCCACCAGTGACCCGATCCGGGACGGGGCCTACACCTTC. Encoded protein: CATSDPIRDGAYTF.

This clonotype was seen a few times. The chain recombines TRBV20-1 with TRBJ1-2; no firm D call. This CDR3 region has 13 residues. With 2 bases removed from V and 8 bases from J, the gap between germline ends came to 15 bases. The V gene's germline CDR1 is DFQATT and CDR2 SNEGSKA (reference sequence). This chain's CDR3 is CSARPGPNRGYTF. For the CDR3, the DNA is TGCAGTGCTAGACCTGGGCCGAATCGGGGCTACACCTTC.

As regards this clonotype: The junction differs from germline at one of its ends, possibly a read error. The chain employs TRBV28 and TRBJ2-7, with D possibly TRBD1 on 5 matching bases. The germline CDR1 and CDR2 sequences are MDHEN and SYDVKM. The CDR3 consists of 12 residues. DNA for the CDR3: TGTGCCGGCAGTCCGGACATCTACGAGCAGTACTTC. As protein: CAGSPDIYEQYF.

The chain uses TRBV27 and TRBJ1-2; D not resolved. CDR3 length equals 13 residues. In germline, CDR1 is MNHEY, CDR2 SMNVEV (reference sequence). V was clipped by 3 bases and J by 5 bases, with 10 bases between them. The DNA for the CDR3 is TGTGCCAGCAGTTTCTCCGGAGCGTATGGCTACACCTTC. This sequence encodes CASSFSGAYGYTF.

The chain links TRBV20-1 to TRBJ2-7; TRBD2 is a possible D gene (7 bases). With 6 bases removed from V and 2 bases from J, the gap between germline ends came to 17 bases. Germline V lookup: CDR1 DFQATT, CDR2 SNEGSKA (reference sequence). The CDR3 is 14 amino acids. Here the CDR3 reads CSAHPGGAPYEQYF. CDR3 nucleotide sequence: TGCAGTGCCCACCCTGGGGGGGCCCCCTACGAGCAGTACTTC.

The V and J genes are TRBV18 and TRBJ2-7; D may be TRBD2 (6 bases). The V end lost 6 bases, the J end lost 0 bases, and 12 bases lay between the germline ends. Germline CDR1 reads KGHSH; CDR2 reads LQKENI. The CDR3 sequence is 14 residues long. The CDR3: CASSLASNSYEQYF. CDR3 coding DNA: TGTGCCAGCTCTCTAGCGAGCAACTCCTACGAGCAGTACTTC.

The chain joins TRBV28 to TRBJ1-5; 10 nucleotides line up with TRBD1. Germline CDR1 and CDR2: MDHEN and SYDVKM. The CDR3 is 14 residues long. V gave up 6 bases and J gave up 4 bases; unmatched junction bases: 3. CDR3 bases: TGTGCCAGCAGACGACAGGGGGCGAATCAGCCCCAGCATTTT. It translates to CASRRQGANQPQHF.

Only a few counts were recorded for this clonotype. The chain has TRBV7-2 and TRBJ1-1; no definite D call. This CDR3 has 14 residues. V dropped 1 base and J dropped 0 bases, with 6 bases sitting between them. The germline V gene encodes CDR1 SGHTA and CDR2 FQGNSA. This chain's CDR3 is CASSLGPVNTEAFF. CDR3 coding DNA: TGTGCCAGCAGCTTAGGGCCCGTGAACACTGAAGCTTTCTTT.

This clonotype was observed a single time. This chain connects TRBV21-1 to TRBJ2-3. TRBV21-1 is flagged as a pseudogene. The CDR3 length is 16 residues. In nucleotides, the CDR3 is TGTGTCAGCAGCAAATGTTTGCCGGCCAGCACAGATACGCAGTATTTT. This translates into CVSSKCLPASTDTQYF.

This clonotype was detected only a few times. V is TRBV29-1 and J is TRBJ1-1; D is ambiguous. CDR1 and CDR2 from the germline V gene are SQVTM and ANQGSEA. V lost 7 bases, J lost 10 bases, and 16 bases lay in between. This CDR3 is built from 11 residues. Here the CDR3 DNA reads TGCAGCGCAACCGTTGTCGATGTAGCTTTCTTT. Protein: CSATVVDVAFF.

The CDR3 spells CASSYVRDYEQYF. The CDR3 region has the DNA TGTGCCAGCAGTTACGTGCGGGACTACGAGCAGTACTTC. The genes are TRBV6-2 or TRBV6-3 and TRBJ2-7; D is possibly TRBD2 (6 bases). Looked up from germline, CDR1 is MNHEY and CDR2 is SVGEGT. Between the trimmed V and J ends, which lost 2 bases and 3 bases, there was a span of 8 bases. CDR3 size: 13 residues.

This clonotype has at least ten counts. This chain links TRBV29-1 with TRBJ2-7; D is ambiguous. V lost 5 bases, J lost 5 bases, and 10 bases lay in between. CDR3 length: 11 residues. Germline V gene lookup returns CDR1 SQVTM and CDR2 ANQGSEA. The CDR3 loop is CSVRWVDEQYF. The CDR3 DNA sequence: TGCAGCGTTCGATGGGTCGACGAGCAGTACTTC.

V and J are TRBV6-6 and TRBJ1-2; 8 bases agree with TRBD1. The germline CDR1 and CDR2 sequences are MNHNY and SVGAGI (reference sequence). The CDR3 extends over 16 amino acids. V shed 6 bases, J shed 1 base, and the junction held 10 bases outside the gene matches. CDR3 sequence reads: CASRPDRGLFNYGYTF. CDR3 DNA sequence: TGTGCCAGCAGACCTGACAGGGGCCTCTTTAACTATGGCTACACCTTC.

In this sample, this clonotype turned up once. The V call is TRBV13, the J call TRBJ2-5; 9 bases are shared with TRBD1. The tail of the sequence fits TRBJ2-7 better, so the J call may be wrong. From germline, CDR1 is PRHDT and CDR2 FYEKMQ (reference sequence). This CDR3 comprises 16 residues. CDR3 DNA sequence: TGTGCCAGCAGCAAAAATGGACAGGGGAGCTCCTACGAGCAGTACTTC. The encoded protein is CASSKNGQGSSYEQYF.

This clonotype has more than one count but fewer than ten. The rearrangement joins TRBV4-1 to TRBJ1-2; D not resolved. Trimming left V 0 bases short and J 8 bases short, with 16 bases between. The CDR3 consists of 15 residues. Germline V gene data show CDR1 as MGHRA and CDR2 as YSYEKL. CDR3 region: CASSQDQYVRGGYTF. As DNA, the CDR3 is TGCGCCAGCAGCCAAGATCAGTATGTCAGAGGGGGCTACACCTTC.